A selection of T cell receptor beta chains follows, all from one sample in a study of blood T cell repertoires in COVID-19. TCRdb's table, derived via immunoSEQ multiplex PCR, lists solely in-frame clones and lacks some. The repertoire has around 100,000 clones, roughly 84% of them found once; the top ten carry about 8.5%. Sequenced material: peripheral blood. These receptors all stem from a woman between 40 and 50 years old with acute or convalescent COVID-19. CDR3s include the opening cysteine and the closing phenylalanine or tryptophan. D genes are given only for firm matches. A row's size may be missing; if present it is once, few, many or a size class.

cdr3_nt cdr3_aa j_call v_call d_call clone_size
TGTGCCAGCAGTGCGCTCGGTATCGAGACCCAGTACTTC CASSALGIETQYF TRBJ2-5 TRBV2 . .
TGTGCCTGGAGTGTACTAATAACAGGGTGGTCTGAAGCTTTCTTT CAWSVLITGWSEAFF TRBJ1-1 TRBV30 . .
TGTGCCAGCACCTTCAACTCGGGTGGTGGCTACACCTTC CASTFNSGGGYTF TRBJ1-2 TRBV5-4 . .
TGTGCCACCAGTGGTTACGGGACAGATACGCAGTATTTT CATSGYGTDTQYF TRBJ2-3 TRBV24-1 . .
TGCGCCAGCAGTCAGGGGATTAATCAGCCCCAGCATTTT CASSQGINQPQHF TRBJ1-5 TRBV10-1 . .
TGCGCCAGCAGCCAAGATGGGGGCGTCAATCAGCCCCAGCATTTT CASSQDGGVNQPQHF TRBJ1-5 TRBV4-1 . .
TGTGCCAGCAGTGGGGAACAGGGTGCCCATCGCGGCAATCAGCCCCAGCATTTT CASSGEQGAHRGNQPQHF TRBJ1-5 TRBV25-1 . .
TGTGCCAGCACCATTGTACCGGGAACCTACGAGCAGTACTTC CASTIVPGTYEQYF TRBJ2-7 TRBV11-2 . .
TGTGCCAGCAGCTTTAGACAGGGCCTCTCCACTGAAGCTTTCTTT CASSFRQGLSTEAFF TRBJ1-1 TRBV5-5 TRBD1 once
TGTGCCATCAGTGAGTCGGTAGCGGTGAGCTCCTACAATGAGCAGTTCTTC CAISESVAVSSYNEQFF TRBJ2-1 TRBV10-3 . .
TGTGCCAGCAGCCTCACAGGGATAGGACGTGGGAACACTGAAGCTTTCTTT CASSLTGIGRGNTEAFF TRBJ1-1 TRBV11-2 . .
TGTGCCAGTAGGGAAAGTTCAGGGGCCTACTACAATGAGCAGTTCTTC CASRESSGAYYNEQFF TRBJ2-1 TRBV19 . few
TGTGCCAGCAGCATTAGCGGGGGGCGAACTAGCACAGATACGCAGTATTTT CASSISGGRTSTDTQYF TRBJ2-3 TRBV5-8 TRBD2 .
TGCAGCGTTCAGGCGGGGGTAAACATTCAGTACTTC CSVQAGVNIQYF TRBJ2-4 TRBV29-1 TRBD2 .
TGTGCCAGCAGGGAGACAGGGCGGGTCGAGCAGTACTTC CASRETGRVEQYF TRBJ2-7 TRBV27 TRBD1 .
TGTGCCAGCAGTTTATCCCGACAGGGGGCCAAATCACCCCTCCACTTT CASSLSRQGAKSPLHF TRBJ1-6 TRBV27 TRBD1 once
TGTGCCAGCAGTGAAGTGGGGACAGTAGGCTACACCTTC CASSEVGTVGYTF TRBJ1-2 TRBV2 TRBD1 .
TGTGCCAGCTCACCATCCAGGGACTACGAGCAGTACTTC CASSPSRDYEQYF TRBJ2-7 TRBV18 . once
TGTGCCAGCAGCCTACAGGGTTCGGCCCTCCACTTT CASSLQGSALHF TRBJ1-6 TRBV6-6 . .
TGTGCCAGCAGCCAAGATCAGCGGGGGGACACAGATACGCAGTATTTT CASSQDQRGDTDTQYF TRBJ2-3 TRBV3-1/TRBV3-2 TRBD2 few
TGTGCCAGCAGCATTTTGGGCGGACAGTTCAACGAGCAGTACTTC CASSILGGQFNEQYF TRBJ2-7 TRBV21-1 . .
TGTGCCAGCAGCGTGGCTAGCGGGTACAATGAGCAGTTCTTC CASSVASGYNEQFF TRBJ2-1 TRBV11-2 TRBD2 few
TGTGCCAGTAGTCGCGGACAGGGGGCCGGCGGCTACACCTTC CASSRGQGAGGYTF TRBJ1-2 TRBV19 TRBD1 .
TGTGCCAGCAGCTTGGCCCCTGTCGATGAGCAGTTCTTC CASSLAPVDEQFF TRBJ2-1 TRBV5-4 . .
TGTGCCAGCAGCTTAAACCCGGGGAGCTCCTACAATGAGCAGTTCTTC CASSLNPGSSYNEQFF TRBJ2-1 TRBV7-2 . .
TGTGCCAGCAATGGGGAGGGGATGATCTCCTACGAGCAGTACTTC CASNGEGMISYEQYF TRBJ2-7 TRBV6-1 TRBD2 .
TGTGCCAGTAGCCCAGGGACTAGCGGGGCCAAGACCCAGTACTTC CASSPGTSGAKTQYF TRBJ2-5 TRBV19 TRBD2 .
TGCGCCAGCAGCCAACTTCCGGGGGGGCTCTACAATGAGCAGTTCTTC CASSQLPGGLYNEQFF TRBJ2-1 TRBV4-3 TRBD2 .
TGTGCCAGTACCTTACAGGGTAGGAATCAGCCCCAGCATTTT CASTLQGRNQPQHF TRBJ1-5 TRBV19 . .
TGTGCCAGCAGCCCCCGGGCAGGGCGGGGGGCCTCCTACGAGCAGTACTTC CASSPRAGRGASYEQYF TRBJ2-7 TRBV7-2 TRBD2 .
TGTGCCAGCAGGACCACAGGGGGCAAGGGCTACGAGCAGTACTTC CASRTTGGKGYEQYF TRBJ2-7 TRBV2 TRBD1 .
TGTGCCAGTAAACTTATCCCGAACACCGGGGAGCTGTTTTTT CASKLIPNTGELFF TRBJ2-2 TRBV19 . .
TGTGCCAGCAGGGGAACGGCGGGAAAACTGTTTTTT CASRGTAGKLFF TRBJ1-4 TRBV12-3/TRBV12-4 . .
TGTGCCAGCGGAATCCCACAGGGAACGGGGGAGACCCAGTACTTC CASGIPQGTGETQYF TRBJ2-5 TRBV28 . .
TGCGCCAGCAGCCAAGATTTTGCAGGGGGAACAGATACGCAGTATTTT CASSQDFAGGTDTQYF TRBJ2-3 TRBV4-1 TRBD1 .
TGTGCCAGCAGCTGGGGTGGACTACACACCGGGGAGCTGTTTTTT CASSWGGLHTGELFF TRBJ2-2 TRBV5-6 . .
TGTGCCAGCAGCTTTGGACTAGCAGAGACCCAGTACTTC CASSFGLAETQYF TRBJ2-5 TRBV5-4 TRBD2 .
TGTGCCAGCAGCTCCGGGGACTACTCTTACAATGAGCAGTTCTTC CASSSGDYSYNEQFF TRBJ2-1 TRBV3-1/TRBV3-2 TRBD2 once
TGTGCCAGCAGTTACTCCGAAGTGGGGGCTGATGGCTACACCTTC CASSYSEVGADGYTF TRBJ1-2 TRBV6-5 . .
TGTGCCAGCAGTTACTCCTCGACAGGGAGCTATGGCTACACCTTC CASSYSSTGSYGYTF TRBJ1-2 TRBV6-5 TRBD1 .
TGTGCCAGCAGCCAAGATTTGAGGACAGCCTACAATGAGCAGTTCTTC CASSQDLRTAYNEQFF TRBJ2-1 TRBV4-2 . .
TGTGCCAGCAGCCCCGATCTAGCGGGTAATCACAATGAGCAGTTCTTC CASSPDLAGNHNEQFF TRBJ2-1 TRBV7-2 TRBD2 .
TGTGCCAGCAGTCCACAGGGAGATGGAAACACCATATATTTT CASSPQGDGNTIYF TRBJ1-3 TRBV2 . few
TGCGCCAGCAGCTTGGCCCCAGGGAACACTGAAGCTTTCTTT CASSLAPGNTEAFF TRBJ1-1 TRBV5-1 . .
TGTGCCAGCAGCCGTAGACAGGGCCCCGAAAAACTGTTTTTT CASSRRQGPEKLFF TRBJ1-4 TRBV11-2 TRBD1 .
TGTGCCAGCAGTTACTCGATGGGGACAGGGTTGGATGAGCAGTTCTTC CASSYSMGTGLDEQFF TRBJ2-1 TRBV6-2/TRBV6-3 TRBD1 .
TGTGCCTGGAGTAGTGGGGGGTCTCAGCCCCAGCATTTT CAWSSGGSQPQHF TRBJ1-5 TRBV30 . .
TGTGCCAGCGGAAGGGGACAGGGGGCCGGGGAGCTGTTTTTT CASGRGQGAGELFF TRBJ2-2 TRBV28 TRBD1 .
TGTGCCAGCACCCCGGGCGGGGGACCTAATTCACCCCTCCACTTT CASTPGGGPNSPLHF TRBJ1-6 TRBV7-9 . once
TGTGCCAGCAGCGTAGCGGCAGCGCGCTCCTACGAGCAGTACTTC CASSVAAARSYEQYF TRBJ2-7 TRBV9 . .
TGTGCCAGCAGTCGAGAGACGGAGAACTCTGGAAACACCATATATTTT CASSRETENSGNTIYF TRBJ1-3 TRBV6-6 . .
TGCAGCGTTGTGGGTGTTGCGGGGGGCCATCGAAATGAGCAGTTCTTC CSVVGVAGGHRNEQFF TRBJ2-1 TRBV29-1 TRBD2 .
TGCGCCAGCAGCTCCGGGACTAGCGGGGGGTTCTACAATGAGCAGTTCTTC CASSSGTSGGFYNEQFF TRBJ2-1 TRBV5-1 TRBD2 .
TGTGCCATCAGTGCAAGTAGCGGGGCAGCACTAAGCACAGATACGCAGTATTTT CAISASSGAALSTDTQYF TRBJ2-3 TRBV10-3 TRBD2 .
TGTGCCAGCAGTTCCCAGGGGGATCAGAATGGCTACACCTTC CASSSQGDQNGYTF TRBJ1-2 TRBV28 TRBD1 .
TGCGCCAGCAGCCAAGTCACCCAGGGATCCTACGAGCAGTACTTC CASSQVTQGSYEQYF TRBJ2-7 TRBV4-3 . .